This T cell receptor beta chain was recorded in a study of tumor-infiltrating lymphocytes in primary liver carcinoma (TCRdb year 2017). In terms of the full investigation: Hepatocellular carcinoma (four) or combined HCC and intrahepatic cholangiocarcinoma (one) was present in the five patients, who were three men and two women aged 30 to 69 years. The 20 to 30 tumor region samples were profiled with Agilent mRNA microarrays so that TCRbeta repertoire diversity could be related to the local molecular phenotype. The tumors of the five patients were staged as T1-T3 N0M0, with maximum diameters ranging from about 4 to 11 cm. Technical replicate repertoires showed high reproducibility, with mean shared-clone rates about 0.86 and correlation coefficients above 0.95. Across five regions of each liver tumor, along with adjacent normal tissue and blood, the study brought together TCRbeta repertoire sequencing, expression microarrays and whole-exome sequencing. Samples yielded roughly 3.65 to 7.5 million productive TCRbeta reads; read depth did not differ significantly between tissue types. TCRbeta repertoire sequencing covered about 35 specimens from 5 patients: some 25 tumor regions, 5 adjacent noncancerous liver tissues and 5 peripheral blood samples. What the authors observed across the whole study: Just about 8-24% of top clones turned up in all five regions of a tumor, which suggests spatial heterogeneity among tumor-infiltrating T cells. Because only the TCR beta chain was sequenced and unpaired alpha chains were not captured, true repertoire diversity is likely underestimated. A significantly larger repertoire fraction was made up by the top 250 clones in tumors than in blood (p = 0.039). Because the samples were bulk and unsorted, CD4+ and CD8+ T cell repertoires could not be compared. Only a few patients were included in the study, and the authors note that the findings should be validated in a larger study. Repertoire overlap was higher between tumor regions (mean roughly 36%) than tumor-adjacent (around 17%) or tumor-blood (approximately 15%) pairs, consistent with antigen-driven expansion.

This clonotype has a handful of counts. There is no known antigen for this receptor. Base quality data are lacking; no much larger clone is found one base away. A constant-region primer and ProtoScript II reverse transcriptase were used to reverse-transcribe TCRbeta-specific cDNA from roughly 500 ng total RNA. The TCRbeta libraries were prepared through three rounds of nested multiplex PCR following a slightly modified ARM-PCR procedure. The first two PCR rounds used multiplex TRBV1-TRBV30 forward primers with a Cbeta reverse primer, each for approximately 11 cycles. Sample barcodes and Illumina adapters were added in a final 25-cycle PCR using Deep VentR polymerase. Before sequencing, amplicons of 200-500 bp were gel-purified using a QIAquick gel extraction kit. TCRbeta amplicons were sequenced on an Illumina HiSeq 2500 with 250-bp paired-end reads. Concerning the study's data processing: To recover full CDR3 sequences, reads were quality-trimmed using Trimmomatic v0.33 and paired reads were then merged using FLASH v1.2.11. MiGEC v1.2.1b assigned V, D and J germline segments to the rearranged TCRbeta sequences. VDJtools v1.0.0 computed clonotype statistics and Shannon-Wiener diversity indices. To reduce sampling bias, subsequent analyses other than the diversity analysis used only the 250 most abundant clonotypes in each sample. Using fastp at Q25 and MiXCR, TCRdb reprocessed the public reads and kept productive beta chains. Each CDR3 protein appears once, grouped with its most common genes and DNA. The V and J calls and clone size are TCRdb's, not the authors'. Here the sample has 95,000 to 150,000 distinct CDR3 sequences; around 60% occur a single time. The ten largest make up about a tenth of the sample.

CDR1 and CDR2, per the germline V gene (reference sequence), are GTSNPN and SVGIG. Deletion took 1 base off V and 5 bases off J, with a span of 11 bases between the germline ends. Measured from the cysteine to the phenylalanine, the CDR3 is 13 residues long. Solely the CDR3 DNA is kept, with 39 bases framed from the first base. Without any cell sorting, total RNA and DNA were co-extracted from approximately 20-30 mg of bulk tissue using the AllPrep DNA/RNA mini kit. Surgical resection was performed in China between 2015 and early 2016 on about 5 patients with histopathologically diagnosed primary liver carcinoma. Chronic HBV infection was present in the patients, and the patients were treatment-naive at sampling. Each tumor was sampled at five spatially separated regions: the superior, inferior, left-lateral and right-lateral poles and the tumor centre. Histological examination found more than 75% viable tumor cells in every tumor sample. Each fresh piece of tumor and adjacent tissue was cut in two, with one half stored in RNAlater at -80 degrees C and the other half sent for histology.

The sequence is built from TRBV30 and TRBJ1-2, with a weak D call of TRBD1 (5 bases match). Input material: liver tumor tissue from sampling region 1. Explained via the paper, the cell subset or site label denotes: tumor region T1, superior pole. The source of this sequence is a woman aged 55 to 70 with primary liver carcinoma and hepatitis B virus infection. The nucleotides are TGTGCCTGGAGTGACCAGGGAGGGTATGGCTACACCTTC. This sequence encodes CAWSDQGGYGYTF.